This note documents a single T cell receptor beta chain sequence. This sample stems from a study of blood T cell repertoires in COVID-19. Overall study context: The United States, Italy and Spain were the sources of the acute and convalescent COVID-19 samples.

In the source study's methods: Estimates of nucleated cell counts were drawn from the amplification of reference gene primers. Sequenced by immunoSEQ multiplex PCR; TCRdb stores in-frame clones only, minus some. V, J and clone size are taken as reported in that table, and D and trimming were inferred from the DNA itself. The sample carries about 480,000 clones, around 89% recorded once. Germline values: CDR1 LNHDA, CDR2 SQIVND (reference sequence). The CDR3 is made up of 14 amino acids. J lost 6 bases, V lost 5 bases, and 8 bases had no gene match. The sample taken for sequencing was peripheral blood. V and J are TRBV19 and TRBJ2-5, with 8 bases matching TRBD1. The clonotype originates from a woman aged 25 to 39 with acute or convalescent COVID-19. The CDR3 bases are TGTGCCAGTAGTGTTAACGGACAGGGACAGACCCAGTACTTC. Translation: CASSVNGQGQTQYF.